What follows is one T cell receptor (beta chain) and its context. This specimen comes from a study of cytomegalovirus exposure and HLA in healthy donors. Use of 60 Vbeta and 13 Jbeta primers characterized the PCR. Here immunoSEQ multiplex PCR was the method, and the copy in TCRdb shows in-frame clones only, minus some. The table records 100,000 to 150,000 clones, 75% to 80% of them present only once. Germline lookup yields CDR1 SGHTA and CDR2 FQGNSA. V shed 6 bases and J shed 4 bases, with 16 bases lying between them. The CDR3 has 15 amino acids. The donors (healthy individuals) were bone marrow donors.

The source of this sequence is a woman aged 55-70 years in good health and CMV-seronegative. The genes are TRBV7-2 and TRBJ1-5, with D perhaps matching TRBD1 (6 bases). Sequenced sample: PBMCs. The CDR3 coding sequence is TGTGCCAGCAGGAAGGGGGACCGACGGAATCAGCCCCAGCATTTT. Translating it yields CASRKGDRRNQPQHF.